This TCR beta chain was sequenced in a study of CXCR3-negative and CXCR3-positive naive CD8 T cells. A word on this clonotype: What it recognizes is unknown.

All TRB cDNA libraries came from 5' RACE performed with UMI labels. TCRdb reprocessed the 5' RACE reads; each CDR3 protein has one entry and no DNA is given. The table for this sample gives over 100,000 distinct CDR3 sequences. Study-level points and caveats: After cryopreservation, expression of CXCR3 was partially reduced, and most assays were run with fresh PBMCs. TRB CDR3 properties served as the basis for inferring TCR strength, and surface CD5 was comparable between naive subsets. The study found that naive CXCR3-negative and CXCR3-positive cells shared TRBV-TRBJ usage, while memory cells differed.

Sequencing was performed on naive CXCR3- CD8+ T cells from blood. The subset was: CD45RO-CCR7+CD27+CD95- naive CD8+ T cells lacking CXCR3 (TNR3-). This clonotype originated in a human donor in good health. Some clones in this sample may be carry-over from other donors' samples.

CDR3: CATSMGAEDYGYTF. The chain recombines TRBV10-2 with TRBJ1-2; TCRdb designates TRBD1, a call that cannot be tested without DNA. The V gene's germline CDR1 is WSHSY and CDR2 SAAADI. The CDR3 has 14 residues.